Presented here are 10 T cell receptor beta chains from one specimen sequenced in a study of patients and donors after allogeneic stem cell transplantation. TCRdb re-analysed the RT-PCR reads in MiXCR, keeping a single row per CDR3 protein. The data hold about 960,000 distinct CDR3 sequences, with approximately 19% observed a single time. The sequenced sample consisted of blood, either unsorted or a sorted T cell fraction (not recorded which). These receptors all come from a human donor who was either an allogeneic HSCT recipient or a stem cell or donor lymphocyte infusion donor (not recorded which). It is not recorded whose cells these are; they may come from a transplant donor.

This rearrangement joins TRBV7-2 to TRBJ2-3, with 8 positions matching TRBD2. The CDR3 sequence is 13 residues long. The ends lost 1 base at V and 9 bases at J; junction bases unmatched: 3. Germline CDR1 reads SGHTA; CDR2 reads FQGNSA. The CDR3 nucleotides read TGTGCCAGCAGCTTAGACCAGCGGGGGACGCAGTATTTT. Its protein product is CASSLDQRGTQYF.

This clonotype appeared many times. The CDR3 region is CASRSGLAGSYNEQFF. The CDR3 DNA reads as TGTGCCAGCAGATCGGGACTAGCGGGTTCCTACAATGAGCAGTTCTTC. The rearrangement joins TRBV5-6 to TRBJ2-1; TRBD2 agrees at 12 bases. After removal of 5 bases from V and 1 base from J, the junction contained 4 bases not matched to a gene. In germline, CDR1 is SGHDT, CDR2 YYEEEE. CDR3 length: 16 residues.

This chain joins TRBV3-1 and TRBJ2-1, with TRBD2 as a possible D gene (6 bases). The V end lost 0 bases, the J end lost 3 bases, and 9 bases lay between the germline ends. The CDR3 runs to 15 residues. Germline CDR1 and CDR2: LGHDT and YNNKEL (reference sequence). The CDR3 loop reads CASSQEWTIYNEQFF. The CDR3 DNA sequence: TGTGCCAGCAGCCAAGAATGGACTATCTACAATGAGCAGTTCTTC.

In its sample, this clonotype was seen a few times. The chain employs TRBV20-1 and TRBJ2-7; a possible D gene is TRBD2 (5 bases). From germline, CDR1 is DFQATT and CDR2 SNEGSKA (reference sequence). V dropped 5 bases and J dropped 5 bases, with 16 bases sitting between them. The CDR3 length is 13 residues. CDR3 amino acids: CSASIGVRNEQYF. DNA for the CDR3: TGCAGTGCTTCCATCGGGGTGAGGAACGAGCAGTACTTC.

CDR3 nucleotides: TGTGCCAGCATTGGACTAGCGGGGGGCCAGTGGGAGACCCAGTACTTC. Translated: CASIGLAGGQWETQYF. V usage is TRBV6-1 and J usage is TRBJ2-5; 14 nucleotides match TRBD2. The CDR3 spans 16 residues. V lost 7 bases, J lost 5 bases, and 9 bases stayed unmatched. Germline V gene sequence: CDR1 MNHNS, CDR2 SASEGT.

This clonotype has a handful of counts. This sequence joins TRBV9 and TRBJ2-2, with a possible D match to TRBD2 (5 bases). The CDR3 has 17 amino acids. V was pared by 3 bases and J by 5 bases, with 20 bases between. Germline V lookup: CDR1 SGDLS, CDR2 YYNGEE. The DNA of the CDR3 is TGTGCCAGCAGCGCCCCCCCGGGCGGGCGTCGGACCGGGGAGCTGTTTTTT. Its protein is CASSAPPGGRRTGELFF.

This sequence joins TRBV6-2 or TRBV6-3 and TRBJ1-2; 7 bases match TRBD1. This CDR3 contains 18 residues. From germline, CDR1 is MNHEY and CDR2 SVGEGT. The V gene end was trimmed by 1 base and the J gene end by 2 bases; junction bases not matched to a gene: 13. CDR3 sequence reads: CASSYYLTGDWANYGYTF. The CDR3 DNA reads TGTGCCAGCAGTTACTACCTAACAGGGGACTGGGCGAACTATGGCTACACCTTC.

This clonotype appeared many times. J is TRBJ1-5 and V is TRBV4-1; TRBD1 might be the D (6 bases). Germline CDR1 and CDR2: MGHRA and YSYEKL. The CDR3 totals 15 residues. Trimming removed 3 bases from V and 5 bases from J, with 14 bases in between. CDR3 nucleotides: TGCGCCAGCAGCCAGGAGTGGGAGGGGGATCAGCCCCAGCATTTT. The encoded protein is CASSQEWEGDQPQHF.

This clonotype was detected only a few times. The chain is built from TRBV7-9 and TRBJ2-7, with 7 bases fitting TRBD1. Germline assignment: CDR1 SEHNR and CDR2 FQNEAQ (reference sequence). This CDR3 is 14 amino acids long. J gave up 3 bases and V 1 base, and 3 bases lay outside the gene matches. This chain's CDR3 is CASSLGDRFYEQYF. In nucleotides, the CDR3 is TGTGCCAGCAGCTTAGGGGACAGATTCTACGAGCAGTACTTC.

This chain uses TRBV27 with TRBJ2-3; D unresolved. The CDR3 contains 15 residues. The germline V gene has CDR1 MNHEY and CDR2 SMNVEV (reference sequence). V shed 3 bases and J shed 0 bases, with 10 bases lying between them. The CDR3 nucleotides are TGTGCCAGCAGTTTTTCGTCATCTAGCACAGATACGCAGTATTTT. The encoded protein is CASSFSSSSTDTQYF.